The clone carrying this T cell receptor (beta chain) has at least ten counts. Its matching antigen is unknown. The CDR3 end lies 3 residues beyond the end of the read and is filled in from the germline J gene. Deletions cut 2 bases from V and 4 bases from J, with 19 bases between. This CDR3 is built from 17 residues. The germline V gene encodes CDR1 KGHSH and CDR2 LQKENI. Donors gave roughly 4.5 to 8.5 ml heparinized peripheral whole blood. These data are taken from a study of T cell clonality in common variable immunodeficiency. CVID and control samples used equivalent genomic DNA input. Here immunoSEQ multiplex PCR was the method, and the copy in TCRdb shows in-frame clones only, minus some. The specimen has fewer than 40,000 clones, none found just once. Study-wide results and caveats: Fewer TCRbeta clones were shared among CVID subjects than controls. Links between repertoire features and CVID complications were heterogeneity-limited.

The V and J genes are TRBV18 and TRBJ2-3; weak D call: TRBD2 (5 bases). Sequencing used peripheral blood mononuclear cells. The source is a person aged 18-70 years in good health. The covered CDR3 bases are TGTGCCAGCTCACCAAGAGGACTGGGAGCCGGGGCAGATACG. Amino acid sequence: CASSPRGLGAGADT. The CDR3 reads in full as CASSPRGLGAGADTQYF.